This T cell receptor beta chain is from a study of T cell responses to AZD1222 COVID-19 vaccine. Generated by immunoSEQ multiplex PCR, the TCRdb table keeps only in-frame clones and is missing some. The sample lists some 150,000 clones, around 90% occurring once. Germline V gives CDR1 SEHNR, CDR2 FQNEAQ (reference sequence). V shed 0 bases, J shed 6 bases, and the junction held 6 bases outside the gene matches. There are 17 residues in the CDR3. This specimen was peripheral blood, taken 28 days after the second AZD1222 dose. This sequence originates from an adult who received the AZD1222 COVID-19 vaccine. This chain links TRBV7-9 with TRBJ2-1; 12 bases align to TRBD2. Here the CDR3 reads CASSLARLAGDPNEQFF. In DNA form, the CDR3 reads TGTGCCAGCAGCTTAGCGCGACTAGCGGGAGACCCCAATGAGCAGTTCTTC.